This T cell receptor beta chain was sequenced during a study of control samples from healthy donors and cancer patients. CDR3 length equals 15 residues. Germline V lookup: CDR1 MGHRA, CDR2 YSYEKL. V lost 0 bases and J 2 bases, leaving 9 bases between the germline ends. The method was immunoSEQ multiplex PCR; TCRdb's version includes in-frame clones alone and lacks a portion of them. In all, the sample yields approximately 190,000 clones. The sequence derives from a woman in her 30s in good health. The sequencing sample was made of blood. The gene calls are TRBV4-1 and TRBJ2-3; D may be TRBD2 (5 bases). The chain's CDR3 is CASSQEERFTDTQYF. The DNA for the CDR3 is TGCGCCAGCAGCCAAGAAGAGCGGTTCACAGATACGCAGTATTTT.